This paragraph covers one T cell receptor beta chain sequence. As yet, its antigen is unknown. Different DNA sequences within this sample yield the same CDR3. The data originate from a study of shared clonotypes between healthy human individuals. The assay was carried out at the deep level. Clones were sequenced by immunoSEQ multiplex PCR, and TCRdb holds only the in-frame ones, with some missing. Seen here are 850,000 to 1,200,000 clones, roughly 80% observed once, and the top ten hold approximately 1.5%. Notes on the study in general: In a few donors, about 5% of naive CD4 clonotypes appeared in common.

Subsets obtained from CD4+ cells comprised CD45RA+ naive and CD45RA-negative memory cells. The CDR3 is 13 amino acids. V was clipped by 5 bases and J by 3 bases; unmatched bases: 4. Germline values: CDR1 KGHSH, CDR2 LQKENI. The TCR comes from a man aged 18 to 29 in good health. The chain employs TRBV18 and TRBJ2-7, with 7 nucleotides matching TRBD1. The sample was memory CD4+ T cells sorted from blood. Indicated subset: CD45RA-negative fraction. The CDR3 here is CASSLGQVYEQYF. The CDR3 DNA is TGTGCCAGCTCATTAGGACAGGTCTACGAGCAGTACTTC. Drawing the rest from reference TRBV18 and TRBJ2-7, the complete variable domain is NAGVMQNPRHLVRRRGQEARLRCSPMKGHSHVYWYRQLPEEGLKFMVYLQKENIIDESGMPKERFSAEFPKEGPSILRIQQVVRGDSAAYFCASSLGQVYEQYFGPGTRLTVT.